This T cell receptor (beta chain) stems from a study of T cell responses to AZD1222 COVID-19 vaccine. The study, taken as a whole, reports: Repertoires were obtained only post-peak T cell response. In the spike-specific TCR repertoire, nearly half reportedly target unmutated variant regions. Researchers report vaccine-associated CD4 TCRs spanning spike, with dominance at 160-218 and 743-854. Seropositivity was recorded at baseline in only 5 or 6 AZD1222 recipients.

Using immunoSEQ multiplex PCR, the repertoire was profiled, and TCRdb retains in-frame clones only, with some absent. Found here are roughly 150,000 clones, 70% to 90% of them singletons; the top ten hold around 7.8%. V lost 7 bases, J lost 2 bases, and 15 bases lay in between. Germline CDR1 LNHDA, CDR2 SQIVND (reference sequence). The CDR3 length is 15 residues. With respect to this clone: The target antigen is unknown.

The chain employs TRBV19 and TRBJ1-5, with D hard to call. The specimen comprised peripheral blood, sampled on day 0 of AZD1222 vaccination. The TCR originated in an adult in good health. CDR3 bases: TGTGCCAGTAACGTCGCGGGGTTGGGCAATCAGCCCCAGCATTTT. This sequence encodes CASNVAGLGNQPQHF.